Listed below are T cell receptor beta chains from one sample, sequenced in a study of T cells in localized non-small cell lung cancer. The data were produced by immunoSEQ multiplex PCR, yet TCRdb's version contains in-frame clones alone and is incomplete. This sample has about 24,000 clones, with approximately 90% found just once. Specimen: peripheral blood, collected before any cancer treatment. The receptor set was obtained from a woman between 35 and 70 years old with stage I lung adenocarcinoma. Each CDR3 is given with its conserved first and last residue. A D gene is named only where the DNA matches it firmly. Size is omitted from some rows. Given values are once, few, many or a class for expanded clones.

d_gene | j_gene | abundance | v_gene | CDR3aa | CDR3nt
TRBD1 | TRBJ1-1 | few | TRBV10-3 | CAANGQAAWNTEAFF | TGTGCCGCCAACGGACAGGCTGCATGGAACACTGAAGCTTTCTTT
TRBD1 | TRBJ2-3 | - | TRBV10-1 | CASSARGKTDTQYF | TGCGCCAGCAGTGCCAGGGGGAAGACAGATACGCAGTATTTT
- | TRBJ2-7 | - | TRBV18 | CASSPPLEQYF | TGTGCCAGCTCACCCCCCCTCGAGCAGTACTTC
- | TRBJ1-3 | - | TRBV7-2 | CASSFTGNTIYF | TGTGCCAGCAGTTTTACAGGAAACACCATATATTTT
- | TRBJ2-3 | - | TRBV7-8 | CASSFPLQGTSTDTQYF | TGTGCCAGCAGCTTTCCCCTACAGGGAACTAGCACAGATACGCAGTATTTT
TRBD1 | TRBJ1-1 | - | TRBV27 | CASSWGTGNTEAFF | TGTGCCAGCAGTTGGGGGACAGGGAACACTGAAGCTTTCTTT
- | TRBJ1-2 | - | TRBV30 | CAWSPDPDRYGYGYTF | TGTGCCTGGAGTCCGGACCCCGACAGATACGGGTATGGCTACACCTTC
- | TRBJ2-3 | - | TRBV5-1 | CASSLEGGPLGDTQYF | TGCGCCAGCAGCTTGGAGGGGGGCCCCCTGGGTGATACGCAGTATTTT
- | TRBJ1-5 | once | TRBV4-3 | CASSQDKVSFLGGEEINQPQHF | TGCGCCAGCAGCCAAGATAAAGTATCGTTTCTCGGGGGCGAGGAAATCAATCAGCCCCAGCATTTT
TRBD1 | TRBJ1-1 | - | TRBV29-1 | CSVRDREAEAFF | TGCAGCGTGAGGGACAGGGAGGCTGAAGCTTTCTTT
- | TRBJ2-6 | once | TRBV5-1 | CASSAFYISGANVLTF | TGCGCCAGCAGCGCCTTTTATATCTCTGGGGCCAACGTCCTGACTTTC
TRBD2 | TRBJ2-7 | - | TRBV6-5 | CASSGTSGRYEQYF | TGTGCCAGCAGCGGGACTAGCGGGAGGTACGAGCAGTACTTC
- | TRBJ2-2 | - | TRBV18 | CASSPPGLSYSHTGELFF | TGTGCCAGCTCACCACCTGGTTTAAGTTACTCCCACACCGGGGAGCTGTTTTTT
- | TRBJ1-3 | - | TRBV7-9 | CASSFIGNTIYF | TGTGCCAGCAGCTTTATAGGCAACACCATATATTTT
- | TRBJ1-1 | - | TRBV4-3 | CASSQQIGVEAFF | TGCGCCAGCAGCCAACAAATAGGAGTTGAAGCTTTCTTT
- | TRBJ1-5 | few | TRBV6-5 | CASSYPPQPQHF | TGTGCCAGCAGTTATCCCCCCCAGCCCCAGCATTTT
TRBD2 | TRBJ2-4 | - | TRBV14 | CASSQGTSGNIQYF | TGTGCCAGCAGCCAAGGGACTAGCGGAAACATTCAGTACTTC
TRBD1 | TRBJ2-7 | - | TRBV6-6 | CASKENRGIGEQYF | TGTGCCAGCAAGGAAAACAGGGGAATCGGCGAGCAGTACTTC
- | TRBJ2-5 | - | TRBV7-2 | CASSPFGQTQYF | TGTGCCAGCAGCCCATTTGGCCAGACCCAGTACTTC
TRBD1 | TRBJ1-5 | once | TRBV7-6 | CASSLGNRGARQPQHF | TGTGCCAGCAGCTTAGGGAACAGGGGCGCGAGACAGCCCCAGCATTTT
- | TRBJ2-7 | once | TRBV19 | CASSLRDLALYEQYF | TGTGCCAGTAGTCTCCGGGATCTGGCCCTCTACGAGCAGTACTTC
TRBD2 | TRBJ2-1 | - | TRBV28 | CASSSRAGGPINEQFF | TGTGCCAGCAGTTCCCGAGCGGGAGGGCCGATAAATGAGCAGTTCTTC
- | TRBJ2-5 | - | TRBV27 | CASSPVWGRNQETQYF | TGTGCCAGCAGTCCAGTTTGGGGGAGGAATCAAGAGACCCAGTACTTC
- | TRBJ2-7 | - | TRBV4-1 | CASSQDRNYEQYF | TGCGCCAGCAGCCAAGATCGGAACTACGAGCAGTACTTC
- | TRBJ1-5 | - | TRBV7-9 | CASSGGQGNQPQHF | TGTGCCAGCAGCGGCGGACAAGGCAATCAGCCCCAGCATTTT
- | TRBJ1-5 | - | TRBV28 | CASSSYSNQPQHF | TGTGCCAGCAGTTCTTATAGCAATCAGCCCCAGCATTTT
- | TRBJ1-1 | - | TRBV18 | CASSPKLGEGNTEAFF | TGTGCCAGCTCACCAAAATTGGGGGAAGGGAACACTGAAGCTTTCTTT
- | TRBJ1-3 | - | TRBV5-5 | CASSRTPHSGNTIYF | TGTGCCAGCAGCCGGACCCCCCACTCTGGAAACACCATATATTTT
TRBD2 | TRBJ2-1 | - | TRBV18 | CASSPQAGGVGNEQFF | TGTGCCAGCTCACCTCAAGCGGGAGGCGTTGGGAATGAGCAGTTCTTC
- | TRBJ1-4 | - | TRBV7-9 | CASSSRTGNEKLFF | TGTGCCAGCAGCTCCCGGACGGGCAATGAAAAACTGTTTTTT
TRBD1 | TRBJ2-1 | - | TRBV7-9 | CASSFPGQNNEQFF | TGTGCCAGCAGTTTCCCGGGACAGAACAATGAGCAGTTCTTC
- | TRBJ2-3 | - | TRBV10-2 | CASSGTHYTDTQYF | TGCGCCAGCAGTGGGACGCATTACACAGATACGCAGTATTTT
- | TRBJ2-3 | - | TRBV11-3 | CASRSPSDYTDTQYF | TGTGCCAGCAGAAGCCCTTCGGACTACACAGATACGCAGTATTTT
- | TRBJ2-7 | - | TRBV4-1 | CASSQTLGPRAYEQYF | TGCGCCAGCAGCCAAACCCTTGGCCCGAGGGCCTACGAGCAGTACTTC
- | TRBJ1-5 | - | TRBV6-1 | CASSEQGNQPQHF | TGTGCCAGCAGTGAACAGGGTAATCAGCCCCAGCATTTT
- | TRBJ2-6 | - | TRBV28 | CASRPRNGANVLTF | TGTGCCAGCAGGCCGAGGAATGGGGCCAACGTCCTGACTTTC
- | TRBJ2-5 | - | TRBV4-3 | CASSQTGIGTQYF | TGCGCCAGCAGCCAAACAGGCATAGGGACCCAGTACTTC
TRBD1 | TRBJ2-6 | - | TRBV5-1 | CASSSTGGAGANVLTF | TGCGCCAGCAGTTCTACAGGGGGCGCGGGGGCCAACGTCCTGACTTTC
TRBD1 | TRBJ1-5 | - | TRBV28 | CASSVRVSKTGSNQPQHF | TGTGCCAGCAGTGTCAGGGTCTCTAAGACAGGGTCCAATCAGCCCCAGCATTTT
- | TRBJ1-1 | - | TRBV28 | CASSSEANPGNTEAFF | TGTGCCAGCAGTAGTGAGGCCAACCCAGGAAACACTGAAGCTTTCTTT
- | TRBJ1-1 | - | TRBV6-5 | CASSYYAGVNTEAFF | TGTGCCAGCAGTTATTATGCTGGGGTCAACACTGAAGCTTTCTTT
- | TRBJ1-1 | - | TRBV9 | CASSTELNTEAFF | TGTGCCAGCAGTACAGAACTGAACACTGAAGCTTTCTTT
TRBD2 | TRBJ2-7 | - | TRBV15 | CATSSLTSGSYEQYF | TGTGCCACCAGCAGCTTGACTAGCGGCTCCTACGAGCAGTACTTC